Reported below is one T cell receptor (beta chain). The data originate from a study of technical replicates of blood from a few donors. The CDR3 covers 13 residues. V shed 6 bases and J shed 5 bases, with 11 bases lying between them. The germline V gene has CDR1 MNHEY and CDR2 SVGAGI. TCRdb keeps only in-frame clones here, not all; method: immunoSEQ multiplex PCR. Here the sample spans 85,000 to 100,000 clones, about 94% being singletons. The receptor was isolated from a human donor in good health. This chain joins TRBV6-5 and TRBJ1-5; D unresolved. Sequenced sample: T cells isolated from PBMCs. CDR3 in DNA: TGTGCCAGCAGAGTTGACACATATCAGCCCCAGCATTTT. Translated: CASRVDTYQPQHF.